This passage covers 3 T cell receptor beta chains from one sample sequenced in a study of CD8 T cells in ankylosing spondylitis. Study-wide results and limits: For ankylosing spondylitis blood, a TCR beta motif of under 10 highly homologous variants appeared characteristic.

TCRdb called the 5' RACE reads again in MiXCR, with one record for every CDR3 protein. The table includes 500,000 to 550,000 distinct CDR3 sequences, over 9.5% detected once. Their antigen targets remain unknown. Sequencing was carried out using blood, either unsorted or a sorted T cell fraction (not recorded which). Receptor source: a male donor with ankylosing spondylitis.

The chain employs TRBV12-3 or TRBV12-4 and TRBJ2-3, with unresolved D. The V end lost 7 bases, the J end lost 10 bases, and 15 bases lay between the germline ends. The CDR3 extends over 12 amino acids. CDR3 sequence reads: CASTRATGAQYF. The CDR3 DNA is TGTGCCAGCACCCGAGCAACCGGCGCGCAGTATTTT.

This clonotype was counted between two and nine times. This rearrangement joins TRBV5-1 to TRBJ1-2; D call uncertain. V lost 5 bases and J 6 bases, leaving 17 bases between the germline ends. Per germline, CDR1 SGHRS and CDR2 YFSETQ. The CDR3 loop spans 14 amino acids. CDR3: CASRLTDMTNGYTF. The CDR3 bases are TGCGCCAGCAGACTTACCGACATGACGAATGGCTACACCTTC.

This clonotype was found many times. The gene calls are TRBV24-1 and TRBJ2-3; 11 bases are shared with TRBD2. CDR3 length: 19 amino acids. Trimming removed 7 bases from V and 0 bases from J; junction bases left unmatched: 14. Germline CDR1 and CDR2: KGHDR and SFDVKD. In DNA form, the CDR3 reads TGTGCCACCAGCGCTGATGGGACTAGCGGAACCTCTAGCACAGATACGCAGTATTTT. As protein: CATSADGTSGTSSTDTQYF.